This T cell receptor (beta chain) was obtained from a study of T cell repertoires in cytomegalovirus infection. Findings and caveats of the study: HLA-C-restricted CMV-specific TCR beta clonotypes prevailed in the ex vivo response.

The V end lost 6 bases, the J end lost 0 bases, and 12 bases lay between the germline ends. Germline V gives CDR1 LNHDA, CDR2 SQIVND (reference sequence). The CDR3 consists of 15 residues. A single record per CDR3 protein comes from TCRdb applying MiXCR to the reads. The repertoire has almost 500,000 distinct CDR3 sequences, around 11% of them found once; the top ten carry about a tenth. This clonotype was detected many times. Its specificity is unknown. This receptor was identified in a human donor in good health (CMV status not recorded). Some clones in this sample may be carry-over from other donors' samples. The sequenced sample consisted of PBMCs. This chain joins TRBV19 and TRBJ2-1; perhaps TRBD2 as D (6 bases). The CDR3 DNA reads TGTGCCAGTAGCCCCGGGACTCTCTCCTACAATGAGCAGTTCTTC. It specifies CASSPGTLSYNEQFF.